This T cell receptor beta chain is drawn from a study of T cell responses to AZD1222 COVID-19 vaccine. Sequencing used immunoSEQ multiplex PCR; TCRdb keeps in-frame clones, though not all of them. The sample lists 90,000 to 120,000 clones, about nine tenths occurring once. Trimming shortened V by 8 bases and J by 4 bases, and 14 bases separated the two germline ends. The CDR3 contains 14 residues. Germline V gives CDR1 LNHDA, CDR2 SQIVND (reference sequence). The input for sequencing was peripheral blood, taken 28 days after the second dose of the MenACWY control vaccine. The chain couples TRBV19 to TRBJ2-2; D not certain. The sequence was obtained from an adult who received the MenACWY meningococcal vaccine as a control. CDR3 coding DNA: TGTGCCAGTTGGGTGGGGTACGGCACCGGGGAGCTGTTTTTT. Translating gives CASWVGYGTGELFF.